These 3 T cell receptor beta chains originate from one sample sequenced in a study of human T cells and chemical hapten exposure. The time point denotes: healthy volunteer bleed at 2 weeks. Before extraction, the whole blood was not fractionated, and total RNA was taken from it. TCRdb reprocessed the RACE reads with MiXCR, giving one entry per CDR3 protein. The repertoire holds about 130,000 distinct CDR3 sequences, with more than 7.5% as singletons. The sample consisted of whole blood. Source of these receptors: a male donor in good health. Some clones in this sample may be carry-over from other donors' samples.

This clonotype occurred a few times. The chain carries TRBV20-1 and TRBJ2-7; 7 bases align to TRBD1. V shed 7 bases and J 0 bases; nucleotides not matched to a gene: 6. CDR1 and CDR2 (germline): DFQATT, SNEGSKA (reference sequence). The CDR3 is made up of 13 amino acids. The CDR3 DNA sequence: TGCAGTGACAAGGACAGGACCTCCTACGAGCAGTACTTC. It specifies CSDKDRTSYEQYF.

There are a few counts of this clonotype. The chain recombines TRBV20-1 with TRBJ2-5; 10 bases map to TRBD1. Germline V gene sequence: CDR1 DFQATT, CDR2 SNEGSKA (reference sequence). V lost 3 bases, J lost 2 bases, and 0 bases stayed unmatched. This CDR3 has 13 residues. CDR3 nucleotide sequence: TGCAGTGCTAGGGACAGGGGGCAAGAGACCCAGTACTTC. It translates to CSARDRGQETQYF.

This clonotype occurred a few times. This sequence joins TRBV6-5 and TRBJ1-4; tentative D call: TRBD1 (6 bases). From germline, CDR1 is MNHEY and CDR2 SVGAGI. Trimming pared 6 bases from V and 2 bases from J, leaving 7 bases between. The CDR3 runs 13 residues. The CDR3 region has the DNA TGTGCCAGCAGAGGACAGACTAATGAAAAACTGTTTTTT. It yields the protein CASRGQTNEKLFF.